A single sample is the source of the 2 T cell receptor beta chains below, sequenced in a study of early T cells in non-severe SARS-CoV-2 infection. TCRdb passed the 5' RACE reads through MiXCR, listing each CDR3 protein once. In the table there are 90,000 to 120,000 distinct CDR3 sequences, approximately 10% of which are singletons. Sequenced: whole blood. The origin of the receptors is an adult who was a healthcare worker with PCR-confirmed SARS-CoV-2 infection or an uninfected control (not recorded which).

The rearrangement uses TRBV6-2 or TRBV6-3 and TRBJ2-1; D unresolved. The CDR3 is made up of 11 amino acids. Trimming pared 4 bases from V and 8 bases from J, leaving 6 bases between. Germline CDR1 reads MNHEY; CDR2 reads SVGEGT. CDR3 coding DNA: TGTGCCAGCAGTTCGTACCATGAGCAGTTCTTC. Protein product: CASSSYHEQFF.

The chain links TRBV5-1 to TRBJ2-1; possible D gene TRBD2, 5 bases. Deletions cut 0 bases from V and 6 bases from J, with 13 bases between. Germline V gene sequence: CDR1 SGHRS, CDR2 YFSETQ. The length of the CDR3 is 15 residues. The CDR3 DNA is TGCGCCAGCAGCTTGGGGGCGGGTGGAACCAATGAGCAGTTCTTC. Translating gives CASSLGAGGTNEQFF.